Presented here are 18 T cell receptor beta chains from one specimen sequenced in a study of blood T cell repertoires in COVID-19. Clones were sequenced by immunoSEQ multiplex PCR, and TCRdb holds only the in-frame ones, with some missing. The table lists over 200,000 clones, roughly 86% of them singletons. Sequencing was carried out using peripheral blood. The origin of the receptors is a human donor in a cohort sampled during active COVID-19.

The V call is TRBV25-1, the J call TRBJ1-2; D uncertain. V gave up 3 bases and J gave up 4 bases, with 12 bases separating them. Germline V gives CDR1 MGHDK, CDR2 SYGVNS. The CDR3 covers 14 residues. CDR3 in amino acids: CASSEPVSGYGYTF. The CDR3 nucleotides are TGTGCCAGCAGTGAGCCAGTCTCGGGCTATGGCTACACCTTC.

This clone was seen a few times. CDR3 in amino acids: CASSKPPRGQSGYTF. CDR3 DNA: TGTGCCAGTAGTAAGCCCCCAAGGGGGCAGAGTGGCTACACCTTC. The rearrangement uses TRBV19 and TRBJ1-2, with TRBD1 identical over 7 bases. V lost 4 bases to trimming and J lost 7 bases; unmatched junction nucleotides: 12. Germline V gene data show CDR1 as LNHDA and CDR2 as SQIVND (reference sequence). CDR3 length: 15 amino acids.

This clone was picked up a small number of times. The chain's CDR3 is CASSINRGLGYTF. The CDR3 DNA sequence: TGTGCCAGTAGTATTAACAGGGGGCTTGGCTACACCTTC. V usage is TRBV19 and J usage is TRBJ1-2; 9 positions agree with TRBD1. Germline-derived CDR1 and CDR2 are LNHDA and SQIVND (reference sequence). Trimming at V came to 3 bases and at J to 7 bases, leaving 3 bases not matched to a gene. This CDR3 region has 13 residues.

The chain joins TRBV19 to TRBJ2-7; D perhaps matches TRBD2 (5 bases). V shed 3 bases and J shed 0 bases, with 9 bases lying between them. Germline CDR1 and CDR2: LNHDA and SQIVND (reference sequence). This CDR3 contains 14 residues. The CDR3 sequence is CASSIRGSSYEQYF. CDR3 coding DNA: TGTGCCAGTAGTATTAGAGGGAGCTCCTACGAGCAGTACTTC. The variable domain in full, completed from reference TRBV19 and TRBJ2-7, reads DGGITQSPKYLFRKEGQNVTLSCEQNLNHDAMYWYRQDPGQGLRLIYYSQIVNDFQKGDIAEGYSVSREKKESFPLTVTSAQKNPTAFYLCASSIRGSSYEQYFGPGTRLTVT.

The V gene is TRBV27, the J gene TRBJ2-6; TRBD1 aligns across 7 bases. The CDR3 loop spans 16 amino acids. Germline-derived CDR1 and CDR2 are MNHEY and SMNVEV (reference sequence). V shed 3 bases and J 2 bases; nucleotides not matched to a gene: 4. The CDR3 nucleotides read TGTGCCAGCAGTTTTACAGGGGTCCCTGGGGCCAACGTCCTGACTTTC. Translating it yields CASSFTGVPGANVLTF. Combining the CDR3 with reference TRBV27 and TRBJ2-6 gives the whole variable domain EAQVTQNPRYLITVTGKKLTVTCSQNMNHEYMSWYRQDPGLGLRQIYYSMNVEVTDKGDVPEGYKVSRKEKRNFPLILESPSPNQTSLYFCASSFTGVPGANVLTFGAGSRLTVL.

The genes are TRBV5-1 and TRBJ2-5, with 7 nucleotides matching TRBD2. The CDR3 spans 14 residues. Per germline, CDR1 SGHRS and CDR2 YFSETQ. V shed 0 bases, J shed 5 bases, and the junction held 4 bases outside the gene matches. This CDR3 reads CASSLGSGGETQYF. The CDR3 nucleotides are TGCGCCAGCAGCTTGGGATCCGGGGGGGAGACCCAGTACTTC.

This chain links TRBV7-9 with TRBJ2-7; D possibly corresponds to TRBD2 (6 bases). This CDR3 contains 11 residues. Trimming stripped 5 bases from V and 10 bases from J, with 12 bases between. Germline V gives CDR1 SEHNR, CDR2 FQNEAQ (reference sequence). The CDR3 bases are TGTGCCAGCAGCCCCGGGACTTCTCAGTACTTC. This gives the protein CASSPGTSQYF.

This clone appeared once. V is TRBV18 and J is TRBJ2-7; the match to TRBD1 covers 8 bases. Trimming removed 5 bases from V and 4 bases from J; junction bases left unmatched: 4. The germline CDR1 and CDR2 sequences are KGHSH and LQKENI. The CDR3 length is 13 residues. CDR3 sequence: CASSKDRVYEQYF. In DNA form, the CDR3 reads TGTGCCAGCTCAAAGGACAGGGTGTACGAGCAGTACTTC. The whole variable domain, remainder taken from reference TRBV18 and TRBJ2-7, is NAGVMQNPRHLVRRRGQEARLRCSPMKGHSHVYWYRQLPEEGLKFMVYLQKENIIDESGMPKERFSAEFPKEGPSILRIQQVVRGDSAAYFCASSKDRVYEQYFGPGTRLTVT.

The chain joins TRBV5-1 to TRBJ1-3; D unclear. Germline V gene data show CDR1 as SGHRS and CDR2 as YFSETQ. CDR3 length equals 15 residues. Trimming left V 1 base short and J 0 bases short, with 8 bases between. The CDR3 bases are TGCGCCAGCAGCTTGAACCTAGGCTCTGGAAACACCATATATTTT. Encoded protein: CASSLNLGSGNTIYF.

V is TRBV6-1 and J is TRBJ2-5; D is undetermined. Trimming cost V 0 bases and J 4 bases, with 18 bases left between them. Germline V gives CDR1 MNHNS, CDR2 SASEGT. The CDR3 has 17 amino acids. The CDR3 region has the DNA TGTGCCAGCAGTGAAGCGAAGGCTAGAAGTTCCTTAGAGACCCAGTACTTC. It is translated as CASSEAKARSSLETQYF.

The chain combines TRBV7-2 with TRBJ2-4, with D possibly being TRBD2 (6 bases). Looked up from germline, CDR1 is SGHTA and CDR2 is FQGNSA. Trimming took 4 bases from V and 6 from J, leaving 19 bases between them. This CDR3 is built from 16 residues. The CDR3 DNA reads TGTGCCAGCAGCTCCGATTTAGCGGCAGAGGGAAACATTCAGTACTTC. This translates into CASSSDLAAEGNIQYF. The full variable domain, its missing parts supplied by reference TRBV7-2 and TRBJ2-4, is GAGVSQSPSNKVTEKGKDVELRCDPISGHTALYWYRQSLGQGLEFLIYFQGNSAPDKSGLPSDRFSAERTGGSVSTLTIQRTQQEDSAVYLCASSSDLAAEGNIQYFGAGTRLSVL.

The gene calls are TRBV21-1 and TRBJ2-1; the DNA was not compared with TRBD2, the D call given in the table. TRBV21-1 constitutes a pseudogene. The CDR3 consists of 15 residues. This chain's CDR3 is CASSKLVCSYNEQFF. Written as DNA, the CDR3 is TGTGCCAGCAGCAAATTAGTCTGTTCCTACAATGAGCAGTTCTTC.

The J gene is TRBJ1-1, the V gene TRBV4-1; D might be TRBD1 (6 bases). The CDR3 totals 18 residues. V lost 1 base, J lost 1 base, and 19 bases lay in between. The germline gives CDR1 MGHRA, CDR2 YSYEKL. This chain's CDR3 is CASSQVNFIGRGNTEAFF. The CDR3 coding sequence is TGCGCCAGCAGCCAAGTCAACTTCATAGGCAGGGGGAACACTGAAGCTTTCTTT.

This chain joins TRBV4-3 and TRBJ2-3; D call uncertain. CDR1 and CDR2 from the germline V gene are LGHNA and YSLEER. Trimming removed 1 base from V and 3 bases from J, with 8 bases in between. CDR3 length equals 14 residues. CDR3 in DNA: TGCGCCAGCAGCCAAGTCGTCTCTACAGATACGCAGTATTTT. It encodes CASSQVVSTDTQYF.

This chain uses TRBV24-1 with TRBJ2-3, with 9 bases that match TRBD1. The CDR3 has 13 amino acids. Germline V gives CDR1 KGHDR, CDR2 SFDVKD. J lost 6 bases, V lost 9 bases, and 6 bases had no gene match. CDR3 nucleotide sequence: TGTGCCACCGGGACAGGGTCTGTCGATACGCAGTATTTT. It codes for CATGTGSVDTQYF.

The CDR3 loop reads CATRSGGLQETQYF. The CDR3 DNA is TGTGCCACACGAAGCGGGGGGCTCCAAGAGACCCAGTACTTC. V gene TRBV10-3 combines with J gene TRBJ2-5; 9 nucleotides match TRBD2. The germline gives CDR1 ENHRY, CDR2 SYGVKD. Trimming removed 10 bases from V and 1 base from J; junction bases left unmatched: 7. The CDR3 totals 14 residues.

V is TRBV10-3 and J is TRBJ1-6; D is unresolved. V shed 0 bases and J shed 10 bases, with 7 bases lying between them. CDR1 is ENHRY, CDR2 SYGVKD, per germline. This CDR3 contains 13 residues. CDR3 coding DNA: TGTGCCATCAGTGAGTCCCCAGGATCACCCCTCCACTTT. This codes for CAISESPGSPLHF.

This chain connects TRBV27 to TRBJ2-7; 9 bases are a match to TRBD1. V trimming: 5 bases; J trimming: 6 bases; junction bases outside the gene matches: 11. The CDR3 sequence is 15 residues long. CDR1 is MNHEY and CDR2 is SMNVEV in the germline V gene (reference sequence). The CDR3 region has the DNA TGTGCCAGCAGTCCTGTGACAGGGGGAAACCCCGAGCAGTACTTC. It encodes CASSPVTGGNPEQYF.